Described below is a single T cell receptor beta chain sequence and its context. This clone was detected only once. Its specific antigen is unknown. No much larger clonotype is one base removed from it; base qualities were not supplied. The data were taken from a study of OX40 agonist ivuxolimab in advanced cancers. Regarding the complete study: The costimulatory receptor OX40 (CD134) was targeted by ivuxolimab, a fully human IgG2 agonistic monoclonal antibody. Partial responses occurred in three dose-escalation patients, of whom one had hepatocellular carcinoma and two had cutaneous melanoma. The monotherapy dose-escalation portion (N ≈ 56 patients) of the phase I ivuxolimab trial is reported in the paper. Of the roughly 51 dose-escalation patients, hepatocellular carcinoma was present in roughly 19, melanoma in some 15, renal cell carcinoma in 9 and head and neck cancer in 9. Intravenous ivuxolimab was administered to patients every 2 weeks at six dose levels: 0.01, 0.1, 0.3, 1.5, 3 and 10 mg/kg. A male proportion of roughly 80% and a mean age of approximately 62 years, ranging from roughly 20 to 80, were recorded for the dose-escalation cohort. Peripheral TCRbeta sequencing was intended to test whether TCR sequence diversity was altered and clonal T-cell expansion was caused by ivuxolimab. Patients were allowed to have had prior anti-PD-1, anti-PD-L1 or anti-CTLA-4 therapy, and 30% to 50% of the dose-escalation patients had previously received checkpoint inhibitors. Findings and caveats that apply to the study as a whole: The antigen specificity of the peripheral T cells that underwent clonal expansion was not determined. Clonal expansion of both CD4+ and CD8+ blood T cells was observed from baseline to week 6 at doses 0.1 to 3.0 mg/kg. Partial responders in the 0.1-3.0 mg/kg groups had among the lowest normalized peripheral clonal expansion, especially among CD8+ T cells. On average, CD8+ T cells showed more expanded clones than CD4+ T cells after ivuxolimab. Low levels of normalized T-cell clonal expansion were also seen in some patients who did not respond.

For sequencing of the TCRbeta CDR3 region, genomic DNA was extracted from the sorted cells. TCRbeta CDR3 regions were sequenced using the immunoSEQ Assay. TCRdb re-hosts the immuneACCESS table, in-frame sequences only. Its copies lack some clones; in the studies checked, an unresolved V gene accounts for under half of them, and the cause for the rest is not known. Present in this sample are 70,000 or so clones, over 60% of which were seen just once. The top ten clones comprise roughly 2.4% of the sample. Trimmed from V: 8 bases; trimmed from J: 7 bases; junction bases lacking a gene match: 17. Via the germline V gene (reference sequence), CDR1 is MNHEY and CDR2 SMNVEV. The CDR3 holds 16 amino acids from the cysteine to the phenylalanine. Only CDR3 DNA is held: 48 bases, read in frame from base 1. Patients with a history of autoimmune disease or receiving systemic immunosuppression were excluded from the trial. In every dose cohort, peripheral blood was drawn for TCR sequencing at baseline, cycle 4 day 1, and cycle 7 day 1. Samples were obtained from an open-label, multicenter, first-in-human phase I dose-escalation trial of ivuxolimab. Adults with locally advanced or metastatic melanoma, renal cell carcinoma, hepatocellular carcinoma or head and neck squamous cell carcinoma were enrolled in the trial. CD4+ and CD8+ T cells were sorted separately from peripheral blood before TCR sequencing.

The sample was CD4+ or CD8+ T cells sorted from blood, taken in a trial of the OX40 agonist ivuxolimab. The receptor comes from an adult with an advanced solid tumor such as melanoma, head and neck, liver or kidney cancer. Recombination joined TRBV27 with TRBJ2-1, with 7 bases in between that match TRBD2. CDR3 reads: CASWGLTGRLRNEQFF. The nucleotide sequence reads as follows: TGTGCCAGCTGGGGTTTGACCGGGAGGTTGCGGAATGAGCAGTTCTTC.